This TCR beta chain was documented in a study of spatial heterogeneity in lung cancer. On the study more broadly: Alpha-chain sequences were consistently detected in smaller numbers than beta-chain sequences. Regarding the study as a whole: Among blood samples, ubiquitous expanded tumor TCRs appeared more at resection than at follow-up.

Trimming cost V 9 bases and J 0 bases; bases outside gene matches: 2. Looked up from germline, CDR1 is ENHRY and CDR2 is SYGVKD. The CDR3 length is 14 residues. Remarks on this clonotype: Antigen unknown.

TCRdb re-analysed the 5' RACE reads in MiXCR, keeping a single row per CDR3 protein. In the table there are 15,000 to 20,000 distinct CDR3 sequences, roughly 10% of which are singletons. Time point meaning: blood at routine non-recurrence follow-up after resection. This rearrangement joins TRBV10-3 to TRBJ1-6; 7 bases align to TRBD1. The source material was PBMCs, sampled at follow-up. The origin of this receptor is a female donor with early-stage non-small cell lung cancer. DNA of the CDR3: TGTGCCATACAGGGGAGCTCCTATAATTCACCCCTCCACTTT. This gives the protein CAIQGSSYNSPLHF.